The 16 T cell receptor beta chains presented below share a single source sample, sequenced in a study of blood T cell repertoires in COVID-19. TCRdb's table, derived via immunoSEQ multiplex PCR, lists solely in-frame clones and lacks some. The sample consists of 200,000 to 250,000 clones, around nine tenths of them appearing once. The sequencing sample was made of peripheral blood. All receptors derive from a woman aged 55-70 years with acute or convalescent COVID-19.

The CDR3 region has the DNA TGTGCCAGCAGCACGGTACCACAGACTGAAGCTTTCTTT. This gives the protein CASSTVPQTEAFF. The chain employs TRBV9 and TRBJ1-1, with D hard to call. This CDR3 is built from 13 residues. V was trimmed by 4 bases and J by 5 bases, leaving 12 bases between them. Germline V gene lookup returns CDR1 SGDLS and CDR2 YYNGEE.

V is TRBV14 and J is TRBJ1-2, with TRBD1 matching over 9 bases. Germline V gives CDR1 SGHDN, CDR2 FVKESK. V was pared by 1 base and J by 7 bases, with 10 bases of the junction left unmatched. This CDR3 comprises 16 residues. CDR3 sequence reads: CASSQAGGTGGIGYTF. As DNA, the CDR3 is TGTGCCAGCAGCCAAGCTGGGGGCACAGGGGGCATTGGCTACACCTTC.

The genes are TRBV30 and TRBJ2-2; D call uncertain. There are 13 residues in the CDR3. Germline CDR1 GTSNPN, CDR2 SVGIG (reference sequence). The germline V and J ends were trimmed by 0 bases and 5 bases, with 7 bases remaining between them. Here the CDR3 DNA reads TGTGCCTGGAGTGTACTCGGGACCGGGGAGCTGTTTTTT. Translating gives CAWSVLGTGELFF.

This clone is a singleton in its sample. V gene TRBV19 combines with J gene TRBJ2-3; the match to TRBD1 covers 12 bases. In germline, CDR1 is LNHDA, CDR2 SQIVND (reference sequence). J gave up 5 bases and V 6 bases, and 9 bases lay outside the gene matches. The CDR3 is made up of 16 amino acids. The DNA of the CDR3 is TGTGCCAGTAGGAACCAGGGACAGGGGGCTGTAGATACGCAGTATTTT. Its translation: CASRNQGQGAVDTQYF.

V is TRBV19 and J is TRBJ2-1; 9 bases agree with TRBD1. CDR1 is LNHDA and CDR2 is SQIVND in the germline V gene (reference sequence). The ends lost 5 bases at V and 1 base at J; junction bases unmatched: 9. This CDR3 comprises 17 residues. CDR3: CASSPYPGTGSYNEQFF. The CDR3 DNA reads as TGTGCCAGTAGTCCGTACCCCGGGACAGGGTCCTACAATGAGCAGTTCTTC.

This clone appeared a single time. V usage is TRBV4-1 and J usage is TRBJ1-3, with D tentatively TRBD1 (6 bases). Germline loops: CDR1 MGHRA, CDR2 YSYEKL. The length of the CDR3 is 17 residues. The V end was cut by 4 bases, the J end by 2 bases, with 18 bases between. DNA of the CDR3: TGCGCCAGCAGCCGGGGTGTCGAACACAGGGCTGGAAACACCATATATTTT. Its protein is CASSRGVEHRAGNTIYF.

The chain uses TRBV2 and TRBJ1-5, with a tentative D call TRBD1 (6 bases). This CDR3 region has 12 residues. The V end lost 6 bases, the J end lost 6 bases, and 9 bases lay between the germline ends. Germline values: CDR1 SNHLY, CDR2 FYNNEI. The CDR3 sequence is CASSGQSQPQHF. The CDR3 bases are TGTGCCAGCAGCGGACAGAGTCAGCCCCAGCATTTT.

This clone came up a few times. The rearrangement joins TRBV5-1 to TRBJ2-2, with 8 nucleotides matching TRBD1. The CDR3 consists of 15 residues. With 3 bases clipped from V and 0 bases from J, the junction kept 1 base outside the gene matches. Germline V gives CDR1 SGHRS, CDR2 YFSETQ. CDR3 protein: CASSSTGANTGELFF. CDR3 nucleotide sequence: TGCGCCAGCAGCTCGACAGGGGCGAACACCGGGGAGCTGTTTTTT.

CDR3 amino acids: CASSSQGVNLLNTEAFF. In nucleotides, the CDR3 is TGTGCCAGCAGCTCACAGGGAGTTAACTTATTGAACACTGAAGCTTTCTTT. The chain is built from TRBV14 and TRBJ1-1; the D gene is possibly TRBD1 (6 bases). Trimming cost V 5 bases and J 0 bases, with 19 bases left between them. Germline CDR1 reads SGHDN; CDR2 reads FVKESK. The CDR3 runs 17 residues.

This clone occurred a few times. The chain carries TRBV30 and TRBJ2-2, with 7 bases that match TRBD2. The ends lost 3 bases at V and 5 bases at J; junction bases unmatched: 3. Looked up from germline, CDR1 is GTSNPN and CDR2 is SVGIG (reference sequence). The CDR3 length is 13 residues. Written as DNA, the CDR3 is TGTGCCTGGAGCGGGGGGAGAACCGGGGAGCTGTTTTTT. Translation gives CAWSGGRTGELFF.

The V and J genes are TRBV3-1 (or the pseudogene TRBV3-2) and TRBJ2-7; 7 bases match TRBD1. Germline trimming cut 0 bases from V and 0 bases from J; bases unmatched to any gene: 5. This CDR3 has 16 residues. Germline V gene data show CDR1 as LGHDT and CDR2 as YNNKEL (reference sequence). This CDR3 reads CASSQEGGIVSYEQYF. The CDR3 DNA reads as TGTGCCAGCAGCCAAGAAGGGGGCATTGTCTCCTACGAGCAGTACTTC.

The rearrangement uses TRBV28 and TRBJ1-2; 10 nucleotides match TRBD1. The germline V gene encodes CDR1 MDHEN and CDR2 SYDVKM. The CDR3 has 16 residues. The J segment lost 1 base and the V segment lost 7 bases, leaving 9 bases of the junction unmatched. The CDR3 nucleotides are TGTGCCAGCAAAACTCCGGGACAGGGGAGTAACTATGGCTACACCTTC. This gives the protein CASKTPGQGSNYGYTF.

The chain joins TRBV21-1 to TRBJ2-7; the table's D call, TRBD1, has no DNA check behind it. TRBV21-1 is given as a pseudogene. This CDR3 is 15 amino acids long. The DNA for the CDR3 is TGTGCCAGCAGCAAAAAAGGGGCAGGGGGATACGAGCAGTACTTC. It translates to CASSKKGAGGYEQYF.

The V gene is TRBV5-6, the J gene TRBJ2-5, with D perhaps TRBD2 (7 bases). V lost 6 bases and J lost 5, with 23 bases in between. The CDR3 totals 16 residues. Germline-derived CDR1 and CDR2 are SGHDT and YYEEEE. The CDR3 DNA reads TGTGCCAGCACCATCATCCGGGGGGCGATCGGTGAGACCCAGTACTTC. This translates into CASTIIRGAIGETQYF.

This clone was observed a handful of times. The chain joins TRBV30 to TRBJ2-1; the D gene is possibly TRBD2 (7 bases). Germline V gene sequence: CDR1 GTSNPN, CDR2 SVGIG (reference sequence). The CDR3 sequence is 13 residues long. V was shortened by 3 bases and J by 7 bases, with 13 bases between the two germline ends. The CDR3 loop is CAWRDRGANEQFF. In DNA form, the CDR3 reads TGTGCCTGGAGAGATCGGGGGGCGAATGAGCAGTTCTTC.

The sample holds one count of this clone. V usage is TRBV7-2 and J usage is TRBJ1-2; 8 bases match TRBD1. This CDR3 spans 14 amino acids. CDR1 and CDR2 from the germline V gene are SGHTA and FQGNSA. Trimming at V came to 5 bases and at J to 8 bases, leaving 10 bases not matched to a gene. CDR3 nucleotide sequence: TGTGCCAGCAGCGGGTGGGACAGGTTTGAGGGCTACACCTTC. It yields the protein CASSGWDRFEGYTF.